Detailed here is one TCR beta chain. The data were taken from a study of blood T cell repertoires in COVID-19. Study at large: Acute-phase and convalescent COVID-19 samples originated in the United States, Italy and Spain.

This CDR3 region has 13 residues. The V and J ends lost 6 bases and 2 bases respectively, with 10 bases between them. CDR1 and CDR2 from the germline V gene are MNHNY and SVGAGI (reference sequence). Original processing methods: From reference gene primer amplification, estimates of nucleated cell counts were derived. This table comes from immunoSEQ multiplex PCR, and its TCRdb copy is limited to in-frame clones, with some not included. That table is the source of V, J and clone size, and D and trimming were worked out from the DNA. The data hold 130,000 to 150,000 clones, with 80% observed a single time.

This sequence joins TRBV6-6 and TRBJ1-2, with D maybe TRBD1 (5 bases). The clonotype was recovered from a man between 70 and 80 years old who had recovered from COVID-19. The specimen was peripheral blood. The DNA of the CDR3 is TGTGCCAGCAGCCCGACAGAGAACTATGGCTACACCTTC. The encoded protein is CASSPTENYGYTF.